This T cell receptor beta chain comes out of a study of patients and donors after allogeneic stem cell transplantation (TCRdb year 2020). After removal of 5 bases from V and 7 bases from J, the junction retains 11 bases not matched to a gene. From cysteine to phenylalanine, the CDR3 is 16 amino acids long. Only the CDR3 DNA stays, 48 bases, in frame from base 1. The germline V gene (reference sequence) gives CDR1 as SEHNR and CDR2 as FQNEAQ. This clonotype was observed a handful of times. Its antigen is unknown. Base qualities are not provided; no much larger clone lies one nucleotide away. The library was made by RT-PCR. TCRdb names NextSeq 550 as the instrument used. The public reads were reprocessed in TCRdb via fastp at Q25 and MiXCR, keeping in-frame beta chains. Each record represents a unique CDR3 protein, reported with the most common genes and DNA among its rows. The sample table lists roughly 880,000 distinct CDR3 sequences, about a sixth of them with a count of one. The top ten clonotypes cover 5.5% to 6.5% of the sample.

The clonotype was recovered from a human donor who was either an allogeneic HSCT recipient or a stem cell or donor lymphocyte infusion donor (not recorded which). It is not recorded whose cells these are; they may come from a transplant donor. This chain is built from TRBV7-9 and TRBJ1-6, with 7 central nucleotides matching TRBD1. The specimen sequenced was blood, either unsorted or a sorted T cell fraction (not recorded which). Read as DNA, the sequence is TGTGCCAGCAGCCCCTCTGCGACAGGGATAAATTCACCCCTCCACTTT. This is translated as CASSPSATGINSPLHF.